Below are 25 T cell receptor beta chains sequenced from a single sample in a study of blood T cell repertoires in COVID-19. Clones were read by immunoSEQ multiplex PCR, and TCRdb kept only the in-frame ones, dropping some. The sample includes about 42,000 clones, around 84% seen only once; the top ten take roughly three fifths. Sequenced: peripheral blood. The receptors here all came from a man between 70 and 80 years old with acute or convalescent COVID-19.

The chain is built from TRBV3-1 (or the pseudogene TRBV3-2) and TRBJ2-2; 8 nucleotides align to TRBD2. The CDR3 covers 18 residues. The junction had 16 bases not matched to a gene; V was cut back by 3 bases and J by 7 bases. In germline, CDR1 is LGHDT, CDR2 YNNKEL (reference sequence). The CDR3 protein is CASSHPGSSGGSNGELFF. CDR3 DNA sequence: TGTGCCAGCAGCCACCCGGGGTCAAGCGGGGGCTCTAACGGGGAGCTGTTTTTT.

In its sample, this clone was seen once. The J gene is TRBJ2-7, the V gene TRBV18; possibly TRBD1 for D (5 bases). Trimming stripped 6 bases from V and 2 bases from J, with 17 bases between. The CDR3 is 15 residues long. The germline gives CDR1 KGHSH, CDR2 LQKENI. In nucleotides, the CDR3 is TGTGCCAGCTCTTCAGCTGCAGGGCCCACCTACGAGCAGTACTTC. It encodes CASSSAAGPTYEQYF.

The rearrangement links TRBV19 to TRBJ2-2, with a possible D match to TRBD2 (6 bases). The CDR3 length is 14 residues. Germline CDR1 reads LNHDA; CDR2 reads SQIVND (reference sequence). Trimming stripped 3 bases from V and 3 bases from J, with 8 bases between. The CDR3 here is CASSIGGYTGELFF. The CDR3 DNA is TGTGCCAGTAGTATCGGAGGGTACACCGGGGAGCTGTTTTTT.

V usage is TRBV2 and J usage is TRBJ1-1; D unresolved. The CDR3 sequence is 13 residues long. CDR1 and CDR2 from the germline V gene are SNHLY and FYNNEI. V was clipped by 7 bases and J by 2 bases, with 11 bases between them. The CDR3 region is CASMLDLNTEAFF. The CDR3 region has the DNA TGTGCCAGCATGCTAGATCTCAACACTGAAGCTTTCTTT.

The CDR3: CASSQDGRGYGYTF. CDR3 nucleotides: TGTGCCAGCAGCCAAGATGGTCGGGGCTATGGCTACACCTTC. J is TRBJ1-2 and V is TRBV14; no definite D call. The CDR3 extends over 14 amino acids. V was clipped by 0 bases and J by 4 bases, with 9 bases between them. Per the germline V gene, CDR1 is SGHDN and CDR2 is FVKESK.

The gene calls are TRBV12-3 or TRBV12-4 and TRBJ1-1; 7 nucleotides align to TRBD1. V lost 8 bases to trimming and J lost 1 base; unmatched junction nucleotides: 1. The CDR3 extends over 12 amino acids. The CDR3 protein is CASGTANTEAFF. The CDR3 DNA sequence: TGTGCCAGCGGGACAGCGAACACTGAAGCTTTCTTT.

The rearrangement uses TRBV28 and TRBJ1-5; 7 bases are a match to TRBD1. The junction had 13 bases not matched to a gene; V was cut back by 11 bases and J by 6 bases. Germline-derived CDR1 and CDR2 are MDHEN and SYDVKM. The CDR3 has 14 residues. The CDR3 region has the DNA TGTGCCGCCCTAAAGGGGGCGGTAATTCAGCCCCAGCATTTT. As protein: CAALKGAVIQPQHF.

This clone has just a few counts. The chain couples TRBV19 to TRBJ1-5; 8 bases fit TRBD1. Germline V gene data show CDR1 as LNHDA and CDR2 as SQIVND (reference sequence). This CDR3 region has 16 residues. V shed 2 bases, J shed 7 bases, and the junction held 10 bases outside the gene matches. The chain's CDR3 is CASSIRGAAGGQPQHF. CDR3 bases: TGTGCCAGTAGTATAAGGGGGGCGGCAGGGGGCCAGCCCCAGCATTTT.

The rearrangement links TRBV30 to TRBJ1-5, with D tentatively TRBD1 (5 bases). The CDR3 spans 18 residues. Trimming took 8 bases from V and 2 from J, leaving 28 bases between them. CDR1 GTSNPN and CDR2 SVGIG come from the germline V gene (reference sequence). DNA for the CDR3: TGTGCCGGATCCCCTGGGACTGAGACTTGGGGAGGCAATCAGCCCCAGCATTTT. It yields the protein CAGSPGTETWGGNQPQHF.

The chain uses TRBV10-3 and TRBJ2-2, with D tentatively TRBD2 (5 bases). Germline CDR1 is ENHRY and CDR2 is SYGVKD. V gave up 0 bases and J gave up 8 bases, with 16 bases separating them. The CDR3 totals 16 residues. The CDR3: CAISESSAGGRGELFF. The CDR3 nucleotides are TGTGCCATCAGTGAGTCGTCGGCCGGTGGGAGAGGGGAGCTGTTTTTT.

The chain is built from TRBV6-5 and TRBJ2-1; 9 bases match TRBD2. J gave up 6 bases and V 7 bases, and 7 bases lay outside the gene matches. The germline CDR1 and CDR2 sequences are MNHEY and SVGAGI. The CDR3 runs 14 residues. CDR3: CASTYRREGNEQFF. The CDR3 nucleotides read TGTGCCAGCACCTATAGGCGGGAGGGCAATGAGCAGTTCTTC.

The rearrangement joins TRBV10-2 to TRBJ1-1; D call uncertain. The CDR3 runs 13 residues. Trimming stripped 3 bases from V and 1 base from J, with 6 bases between. Germline-derived CDR1 and CDR2 are WSHSY and SAAADI. The CDR3 DNA reads as TGCGCCAGCAGTGACCACACGAACACTGAAGCTTTCTTT. Protein: CASSDHTNTEAFF.

This chain links TRBV19 with TRBJ1-5; no clear D gene. The CDR3 sequence is 12 residues long. The germline CDR1 and CDR2 sequences are LNHDA and SQIVND (reference sequence). V lost 5 bases and J 9 bases, leaving 11 bases between the germline ends. The CDR3 loop reads CASSRTDGPQHF. CDR3 DNA: TGTGCCAGTAGTCGCACAGACGGGCCCCAGCATTTT.

The chain links TRBV19 to TRBJ1-2; 9 bases match TRBD1. The CDR3 has 14 residues. The germline V gene encodes CDR1 LNHDA and CDR2 SQIVND (reference sequence). V lost 7 bases, J lost 3 bases, and 6 bases stayed unmatched. The CDR3 sequence is CASKSRDRDYGYTF. The DNA of the CDR3 is TGTGCCAGTAAGTCCCGGGACAGGGACTATGGCTACACCTTC.

The rearrangement links TRBV19 to TRBJ1-2; TRBD1 aligns across 8 bases. CDR1 and CDR2 (germline): LNHDA, SQIVND (reference sequence). J was trimmed by 2 bases and V by 5 bases; bases with no gene match: 7. This CDR3 has 15 residues. In DNA form, the CDR3 reads TGTGCCAGTAGTCCAGGGGGCCCATTCAACTATGGCTACACCTTC. Translation gives CASSPGGPFNYGYTF.

V gene TRBV19 combines with J gene TRBJ2-5, with 9 bases lining up with TRBD1. CDR1 is LNHDA, CDR2 SQIVND, per germline (reference sequence). The J segment lost 5 bases and the V segment lost 5 bases, leaving 12 bases of the junction unmatched. This CDR3 contains 16 residues. CDR3 bases: TGTGCCAGTAGTTTCACAGGGGGCGGGTCGGAGGAGACCCAGTACTTC. This gives the protein CASSFTGGGSEETQYF.

In DNA, the CDR3 is TGTGCCAGCAGCTTAGAATCAGGGCTTGAGCAGTACTTC. This translates into CASSLESGLEQYF. This chain links TRBV7-2 with TRBJ2-7; possibly TRBD1 for D (5 bases). Trimming removed 1 base at V and 7 bases at J, with 11 bases between. CDR1 SGHTA and CDR2 FQGNSA come from the germline V gene. The CDR3 sequence is 13 residues long.

The chain recombines TRBV6-5 with TRBJ2-7, with a tentative D call TRBD1 (6 bases). The ends were cut back, 8 bases at V and 0 bases at J, with 11 bases in the middle. CDR3 length equals 13 residues. The germline V gene encodes CDR1 MNHEY and CDR2 SVGAGI. This CDR3 reads CASGGVSSYEQYF. The CDR3 coding sequence is TGTGCCAGCGGGGGCGTGAGCTCCTACGAGCAGTACTTC.

The chain carries TRBV19 and TRBJ2-1, with 8 bases that match TRBD1. In germline, CDR1 is LNHDA, CDR2 SQIVND (reference sequence). The V and J ends lost 6 bases and 7 bases, in that order; junction bases with no gene match: 11. The CDR3 length is 15 residues. In nucleotides, the CDR3 is TGTGCCAGTAGCAGGACAGGGTTGCGAGGGAATGAGCAGTTCTTC. Protein: CASSRTGLRGNEQFF.

This clone was counted between two and nine times. The chain is built from TRBV5-6 and TRBJ1-5; 10 bases agree with TRBD1. After removal of 4 bases from V and 3 bases from J, the junction contained 10 bases not matched to a gene. This CDR3 is built from 17 residues. CDR1 and CDR2 from the germline V gene are SGHDT and YYEEEE. DNA of the CDR3: TGTGCCAGCAGCGTGGACCGGGACAGGGGTTCCAATCAGCCCCAGCATTTT. This translates into CASSVDRDRGSNQPQHF. The full variable domain, in which reference TRBV5-6 and TRBJ1-5 provide the parts outside the CDR3, is DAGVTQSPTHLIKTRGQQVTLRCSPKSGHDTVSWYQQALGQGPQFIFQYYEEEERQRGNFPDRFSGHQFPNYSSELNVNALLLGDSALYLCASSVDRDRGSNQPQHFGDGTRLSIL.

This clone was counted a single time. V gene TRBV19 combines with J gene TRBJ2-3; 8 bases fit TRBD2. This CDR3 comprises 14 residues. After removal of 6 bases from V and 3 bases from J, the junction contained 5 bases not matched to a gene. CDR1 and CDR2 (germline): LNHDA, SQIVND (reference sequence). This chain's CDR3 is CASRQAGETDTQYF. For the CDR3, the DNA is TGTGCCAGTAGGCAAGCGGGAGAGACAGATACGCAGTATTTT.

The CDR3 nucleotides read TGTGCCAGCAGCGCACGAAGGAGGGAGACCCAGTACTTC. The encoded protein is CASSARRRETQYF. The J gene is TRBJ2-5, the V gene TRBV3-1 (or the pseudogene TRBV3-2); D is perhaps TRBD2 (5 bases). V was shortened by 5 bases and J by 5 bases, with 12 bases between the two germline ends. The CDR3 loop spans 13 amino acids. The germline V gene has CDR1 LGHDT and CDR2 YNNKEL (reference sequence).

This chain uses TRBV4-3 with TRBJ1-5; maybe TRBD1 (5 bases). Germline loops: CDR1 LGHNA, CDR2 YSLEER. This CDR3 has 16 residues. V was trimmed by 0 bases and J by 6 bases, leaving 15 bases between them. The CDR3 coding sequence is TGCGCCAGCAGCCAAGATCTGGGGCAAGGTGGTCAGCCCCAGCATTTT. It codes for CASSQDLGQGGQPQHF.

The chain combines TRBV7-3 with TRBJ2-7; D uncertain. The V end was cut by 2 bases, the J end by 2 bases, with 13 bases between. Germline CDR1 is SGHTA and CDR2 is FQGTGA. The CDR3 is 15 residues long. This chain's CDR3 is CASSLEAGFAYEQYF. The CDR3 DNA follows: TGTGCCAGCAGCTTAGAGGCCGGGTTCGCCTACGAGCAGTACTTC.

V gene TRBV29-1 combines with J gene TRBJ2-7; no clear D. Trimming took 4 bases from V and 0 from J, leaving 10 bases between them. CDR3 length equals 13 residues. The V gene's germline CDR1 is SQVTM and CDR2 ANQGSEA. The CDR3 sequence is CSVVSPSSYEQYF. Here the CDR3 DNA reads TGCAGCGTTGTATCCCCGTCCTCCTACGAGCAGTACTTC.